This TCR beta chain was recovered during a study of T-cell reconstitution after alpha-beta-depleted transplantation in children. During its preparation, the TCRbeta library received unique molecular identifiers. TCRdb reprocessed the PCR reads via MiXCR and lists one record per CDR3 protein. The data contain 210,000 or so distinct CDR3 sequences, about a tenth of them seen just once; the ten biggest clones take up 28%. CDR3 length: 15 amino acids. Germline-derived CDR1 and CDR2 are LGHNA and YSLEER. The J segment lost 3 bases and the V segment lost 2 bases, leaving 5 bases of the junction unmatched. Ten or more counts support this clonotype.

The rearrangement uses TRBV4-3 and TRBJ2-3, with 7 bases matching TRBD2. Sequencing was performed on PBMCs, taken before TCRalphabeta/CD19-depleted stem cell transplant. This TCR came from a child less than two years old with acute myeloid leukemia, due to receive a stem cell transplant. The CDR3 spells CASSQSAGPTDTQYF. The CDR3 nucleotides are TGCGCCAGCAGCCAATCAGCGGGGCCAACAGATACGCAGTATTTT.